This T cell receptor beta chain was captured by sequencing in a study of beta chain features in type 1 diabetes. The study, taken as a whole, reports: For Type 1 diabetes patients, all four CD4+ subsets carried TCRB CDR3s that were moderately but significantly shorter.

Per donor, one heparinised blood draw averaged about 116 mL. Expressed TCRB transcripts were sequenced after all isolated RNA was converted to cDNA. Approximately 3.5 million reads per sample on average were obtained from naive, central memory and regulatory T cell samples. TCRdb's table, derived via immunoSEQ multiplex PCR, lists solely in-frame clones and lacks some. The sample holds around 130,000 clones, around 15% seen once. Ten or more counts support this clone. Its matching antigen is unknown. Germline values: CDR1 SGDLS, CDR2 YYNGEE. The CDR3 contains 13 residues. Trimming at V came to 3 bases and at J to 5 bases, leaving 0 bases not matched to a gene.

V is TRBV9 and J is TRBJ1-5, with 9 bases lining up with TRBD1. The sequence came from a man younger than 40 with type 1 diabetes. Input material: central memory CD4+ T cells from blood. The CDR3 DNA reads TGTGCCAGCAGCGGGACAGGGGATCAGCCCCAGCATTTT. It translates to CASSGTGDQPQHF.